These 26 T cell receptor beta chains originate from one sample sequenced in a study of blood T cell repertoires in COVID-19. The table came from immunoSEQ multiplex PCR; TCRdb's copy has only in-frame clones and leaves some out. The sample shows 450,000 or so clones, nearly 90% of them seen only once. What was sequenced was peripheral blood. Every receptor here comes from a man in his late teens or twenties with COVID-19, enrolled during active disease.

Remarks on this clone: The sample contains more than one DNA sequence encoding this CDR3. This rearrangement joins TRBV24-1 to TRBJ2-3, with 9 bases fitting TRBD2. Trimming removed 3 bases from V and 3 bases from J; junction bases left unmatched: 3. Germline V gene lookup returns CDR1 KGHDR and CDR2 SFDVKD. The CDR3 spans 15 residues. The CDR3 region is CATSDRSGGTDTQYF. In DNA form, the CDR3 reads TGTGCCACCAGTGATAGAAGCGGGGGGACAGATACGCAGTATTTT.

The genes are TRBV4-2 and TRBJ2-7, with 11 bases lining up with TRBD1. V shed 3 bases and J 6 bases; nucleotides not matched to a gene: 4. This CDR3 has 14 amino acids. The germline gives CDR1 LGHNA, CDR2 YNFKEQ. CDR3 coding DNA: TGTGCCAGCAGCCACCGGACAGGGGGCTCCGAGCAGTACTTC. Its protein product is CASSHRTGGSEQYF.

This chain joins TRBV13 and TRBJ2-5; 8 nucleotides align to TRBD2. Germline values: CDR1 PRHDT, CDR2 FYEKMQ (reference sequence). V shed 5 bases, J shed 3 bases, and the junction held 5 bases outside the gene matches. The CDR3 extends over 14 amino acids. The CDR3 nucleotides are TGTGCCAGCAGCCTATCAGCGGGAGAAGAGACCCAGTACTTC. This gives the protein CASSLSAGEETQYF. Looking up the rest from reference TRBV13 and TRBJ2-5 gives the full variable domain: AAGVIQSPRHLIKEKRETATLKCYPIPRHDTVYWYQQGPGQDPQFLISFYEKMQSDKGSIPDRFSAQQFSDYHSELNMSSLELGDSALYFCASSLSAGEETQYFGPGTRLLVL.

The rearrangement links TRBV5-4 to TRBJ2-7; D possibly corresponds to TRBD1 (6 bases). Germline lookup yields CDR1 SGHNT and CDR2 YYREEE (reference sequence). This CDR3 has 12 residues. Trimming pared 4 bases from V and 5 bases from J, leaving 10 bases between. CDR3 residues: CASSDTGHEQYF. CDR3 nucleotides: TGTGCCAGCAGCGATACAGGGCACGAGCAGTACTTC.

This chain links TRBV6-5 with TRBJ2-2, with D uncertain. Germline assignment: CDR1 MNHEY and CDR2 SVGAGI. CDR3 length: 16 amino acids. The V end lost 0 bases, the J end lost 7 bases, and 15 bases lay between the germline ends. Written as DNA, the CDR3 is TGTGCCAGCAGTTACTCCCCCCTTCCGACGGGCGGGGAGCTGTTTTTT. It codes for CASSYSPLPTGGELFF.

The DNA for the CDR3 is TGCGCCAGCAGCCAAGACTCCTCCCCGAGCTACGAGCAGTACTTC. It yields the protein CASSQDSSPSYEQYF. The chain has TRBV4-1 and TRBJ2-7; the D is unclear. With 0 bases removed from V and 3 bases from J, the gap between germline ends came to 12 bases. The CDR3 covers 15 residues. Germline values: CDR1 MGHRA, CDR2 YSYEKL.

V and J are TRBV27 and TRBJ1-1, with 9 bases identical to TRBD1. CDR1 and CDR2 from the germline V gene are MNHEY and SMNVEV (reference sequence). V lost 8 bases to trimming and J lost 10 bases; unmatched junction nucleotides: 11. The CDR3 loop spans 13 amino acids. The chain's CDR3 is CASARDRDFSAFF. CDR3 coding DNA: TGTGCCAGCGCTCGGGACAGGGATTTTTCAGCTTTCTTT.

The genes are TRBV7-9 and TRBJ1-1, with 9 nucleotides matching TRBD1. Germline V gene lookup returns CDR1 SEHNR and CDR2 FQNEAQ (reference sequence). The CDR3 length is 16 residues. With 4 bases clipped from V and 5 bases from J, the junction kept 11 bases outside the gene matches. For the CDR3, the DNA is TGTGCCAGCAGCTACCGACAGGGGGGAGTGGAGACTGAAGCTTTCTTT. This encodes CASSYRQGGVETEAFF.

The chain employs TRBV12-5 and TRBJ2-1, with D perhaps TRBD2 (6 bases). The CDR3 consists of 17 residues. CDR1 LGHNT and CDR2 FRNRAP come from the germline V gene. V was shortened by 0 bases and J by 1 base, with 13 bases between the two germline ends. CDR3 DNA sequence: TGTGCTAGTGGTTTGGTACTGGCGGGGTATTCCTACAATGAGCAGTTCTTC. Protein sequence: CASGLVLAGYSYNEQFF.

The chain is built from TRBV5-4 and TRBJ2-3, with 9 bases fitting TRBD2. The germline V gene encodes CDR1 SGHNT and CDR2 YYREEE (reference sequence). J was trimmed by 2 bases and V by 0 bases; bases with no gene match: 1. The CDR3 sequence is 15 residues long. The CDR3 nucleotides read TGTGCCAGCAGCTTGGGCGGGGGGGCCACAGATACGCAGTATTTT. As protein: CASSLGGGATDTQYF.

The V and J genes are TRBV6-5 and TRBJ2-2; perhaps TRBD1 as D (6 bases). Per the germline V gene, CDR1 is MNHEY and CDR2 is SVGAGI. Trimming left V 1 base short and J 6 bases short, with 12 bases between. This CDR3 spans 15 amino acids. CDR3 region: CASSYFGTLSGELFF. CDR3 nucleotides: TGTGCCAGCAGTTACTTCGGGACATTATCCGGGGAGCTGTTTTTT.

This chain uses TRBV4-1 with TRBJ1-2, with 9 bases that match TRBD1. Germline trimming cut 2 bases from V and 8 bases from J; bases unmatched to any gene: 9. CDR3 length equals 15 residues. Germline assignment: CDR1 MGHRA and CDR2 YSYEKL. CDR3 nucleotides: TGCGCCAGCAGCCAATGGGGACAGGGAAGAAGGGGCTACACCTTC. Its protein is CASSQWGQGRRGYTF.

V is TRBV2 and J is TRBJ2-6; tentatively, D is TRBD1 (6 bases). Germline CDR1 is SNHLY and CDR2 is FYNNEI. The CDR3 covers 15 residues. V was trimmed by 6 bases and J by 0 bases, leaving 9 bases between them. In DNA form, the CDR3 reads TGTGCCAGCAGAGGACAGATCTCTGGGGCCAACGTCCTGACTTTC. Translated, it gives CASRGQISGANVLTF.

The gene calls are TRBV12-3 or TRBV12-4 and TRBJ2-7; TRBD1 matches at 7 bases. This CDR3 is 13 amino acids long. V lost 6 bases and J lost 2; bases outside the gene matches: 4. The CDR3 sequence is CASRETGPYEQYF. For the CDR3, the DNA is TGTGCCAGCAGGGAGACAGGGCCCTACGAGCAGTACTTC.

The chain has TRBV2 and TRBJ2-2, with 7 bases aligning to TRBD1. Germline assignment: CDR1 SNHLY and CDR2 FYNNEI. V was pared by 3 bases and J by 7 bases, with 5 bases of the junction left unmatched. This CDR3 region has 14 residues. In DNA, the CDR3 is TGTGCCAGCAGTGAGGACAGGTACGGCGGGGAGCTGTTTTTT. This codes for CASSEDRYGGELFF. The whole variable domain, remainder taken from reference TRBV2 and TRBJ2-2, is EPEVTQTPSHQVTQMGQEVILRCVPISNHLYFYWYRQILGQKVEFLVSFYNNEISEKSEIFDDQFSVERPDGSNFTLKIRSTKLEDSAMYFCASSEDRYGGELFFGEGSRLTVL.

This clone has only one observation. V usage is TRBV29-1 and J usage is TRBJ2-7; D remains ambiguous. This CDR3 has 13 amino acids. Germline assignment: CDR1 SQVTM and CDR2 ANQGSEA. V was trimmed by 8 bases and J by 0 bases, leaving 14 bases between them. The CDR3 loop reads CSPKHRISYEQYF. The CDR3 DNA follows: TGCAGCCCAAAACATCGTATCTCCTACGAGCAGTACTTC.

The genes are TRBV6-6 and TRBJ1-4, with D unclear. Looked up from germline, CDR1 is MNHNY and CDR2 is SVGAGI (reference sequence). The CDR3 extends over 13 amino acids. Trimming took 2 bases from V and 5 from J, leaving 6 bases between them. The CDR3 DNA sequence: TGTGCCAGCAGTTACAGAGGGAATGAAAAACTGTTTTTT. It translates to CASSYRGNEKLFF.

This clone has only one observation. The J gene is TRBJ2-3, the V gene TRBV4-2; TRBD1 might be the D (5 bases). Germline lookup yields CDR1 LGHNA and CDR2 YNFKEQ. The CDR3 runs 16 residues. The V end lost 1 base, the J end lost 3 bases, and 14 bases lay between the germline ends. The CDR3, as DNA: TGTGCCAGCAGCCAAGCCTCGACTCGACAGACAGATACGCAGTATTTT. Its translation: CASSQASTRQTDTQYF.

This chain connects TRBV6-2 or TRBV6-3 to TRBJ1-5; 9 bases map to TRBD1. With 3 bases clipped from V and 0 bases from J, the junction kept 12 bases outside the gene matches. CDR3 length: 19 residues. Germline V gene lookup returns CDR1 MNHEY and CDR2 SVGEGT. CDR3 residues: CASSYSRGTGTYSNQPQHF. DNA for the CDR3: TGTGCCAGCAGTTATTCCCGAGGGACAGGGACTTATAGCAATCAGCCCCAGCATTTT.

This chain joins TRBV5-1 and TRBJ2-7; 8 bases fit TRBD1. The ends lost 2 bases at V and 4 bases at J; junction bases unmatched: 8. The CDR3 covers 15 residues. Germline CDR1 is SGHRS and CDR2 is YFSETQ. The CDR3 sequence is CASSLTGQGAYEQYF. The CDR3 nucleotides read TGCGCCAGCAGCTTAACCGGTCAGGGGGCTTACGAGCAGTACTTC.

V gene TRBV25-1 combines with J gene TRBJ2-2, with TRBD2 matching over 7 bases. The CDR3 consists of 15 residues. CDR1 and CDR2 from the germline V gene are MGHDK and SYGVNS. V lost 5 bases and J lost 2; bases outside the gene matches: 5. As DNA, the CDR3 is TGTGCCAGCAGTTTAGGGAGGGTAAACACCGGGGAGCTGTTTTTT. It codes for CASSLGRVNTGELFF.

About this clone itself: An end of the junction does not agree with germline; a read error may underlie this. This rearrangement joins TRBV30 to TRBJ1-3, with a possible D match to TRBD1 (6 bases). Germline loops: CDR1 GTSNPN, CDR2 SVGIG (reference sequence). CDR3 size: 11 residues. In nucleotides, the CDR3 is TGTGCCTGGAGGGGACACTGGCCTGTTGTTTTT. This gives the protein CAWRGHWPVVF.

The CDR3 region has the DNA TGTGCCACCAGCAGAGATCTAGCGGGAGCTAATGAGCAGTTCTTC. This translates into CATSRDLAGANEQFF. The chain links TRBV15 to TRBJ2-1; 10 bases line up with TRBD2. CDR1 and CDR2 (germline): LNHNV, YYDKDF (reference sequence). The CDR3 sequence is 15 residues long. Unmatched junction bases numbered 3, after V lost 0 bases and J lost 7 bases.

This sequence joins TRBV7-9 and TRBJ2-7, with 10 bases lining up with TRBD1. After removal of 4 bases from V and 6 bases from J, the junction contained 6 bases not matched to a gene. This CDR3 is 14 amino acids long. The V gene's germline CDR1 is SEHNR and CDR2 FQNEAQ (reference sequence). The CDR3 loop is CASSSPGQGIEQYF. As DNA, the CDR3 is TGTGCCAGCAGCTCTCCGGGACAGGGGATCGAGCAGTACTTC.

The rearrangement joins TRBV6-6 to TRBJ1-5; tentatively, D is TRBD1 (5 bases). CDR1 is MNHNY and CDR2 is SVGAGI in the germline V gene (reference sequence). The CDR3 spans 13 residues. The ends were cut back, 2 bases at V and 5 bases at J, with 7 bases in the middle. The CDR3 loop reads CASSYEGDQPQHF. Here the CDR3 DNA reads TGTGCCAGCAGTTACGAAGGGGATCAGCCCCAGCATTTT.

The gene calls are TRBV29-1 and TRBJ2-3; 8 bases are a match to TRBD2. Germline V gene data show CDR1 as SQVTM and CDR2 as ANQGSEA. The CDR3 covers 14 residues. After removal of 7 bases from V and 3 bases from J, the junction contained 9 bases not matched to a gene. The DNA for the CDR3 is TGCAGCGCAGCCGGGAGCGGGAGTACAGATACGCAGTATTTT. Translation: CSAAGSGSTDTQYF.